This T cell receptor (beta chain) was sequenced during a study of breast tumors, draining lymph nodes, adjacent tissues. Whole-study results and caveats: Compared with lymph nodes, tumors were less diverse; compared with nontumor tissue, more.

Samples came from axillary lymph nodes draining the breast cancer. Per the germline V gene, CDR1 is SGHVS and CDR2 is FNYEAQ. With 5 bases clipped from V and 3 bases from J, the junction kept 9 bases outside the gene matches. The CDR3 runs 16 residues. Many counts were recorded for this clonotype. Its antigen is not identified. TCRdb called the multiplex PCR reads again in MiXCR, with one record for every CDR3 protein. The repertoire holds approximately 140,000 distinct CDR3 sequences, with over 25% as singletons. The rearrangement joins TRBV7-6 to TRBJ2-3; TRBD1 aligns across 9 bases. This receptor was identified in a female donor with breast cancer. Some clones in this sample may be carry-over from other donors' samples. The sequencing sample was made of axillary lymph node tissue. Here the CDR3 DNA reads TGTGCCAGCAGCCCTAACAACAGGGGGCTGACAGATACGCAGTATTTT. Its protein is CASSPNNRGLTDTQYF.